This T cell receptor (beta chain) comes out of a study of shared clonotypes between healthy human individuals (dated by TCRdb to the early 2020s). About the full investigation: The cohort included a few men and a couple of women between 18 and 49 years of age. Per donor, three plates each were used for CD4 naive and CD4 memory, two for CD8 naive, and one for CD8 memory. Blood TCR repertoires of roughly five healthy adults were deeply sequenced to estimate repertoire size and the extent of clonotype sharing between individuals. Different laboratories and diverse techniques were used to prepare libraries and sequence TCR repertoires, to increase sequencing depth and limit assay-specific biases. Between about 0.85 and 9.5 billion PBMCs per donor were obtained by leukapheresis.

In regard to this clone: The antigen it recognizes is unknown. No base quality information exists; no much larger clone differs at one position.

V is reduced by 5 bases and J by 8 bases, leaving a spacing of 15 bases between them. Sequences SGHAT (CDR1) and FQNNGV (CDR2) are obtained from the germline V gene. From the cysteine up to the phenylalanine, the CDR3 has a length of 13 residues. Only CDR3 DNA remains: 39 bases, in frame from the first base. On the study overall, not on this receptor specifically: Sampling was restricted to blood, and TCR repertoires in tissue are likely to differ from TCR repertoires in blood. Higher generation probabilities were observed for clonotypes shared by all four sorted-subset donors than for non-shared clonotypes. Pairwise subsampling led to the expectation that sequencing depth would affect the degree of clonotype sharing among donors. The genetic and exposure-history diversity represented was limited by the small number of donors. Even with the large sequencing depth, rarefaction of the sorted-subset datasets indicated that sequencing was incomplete. Across a few donors, about 4.5% of naive CD4, approximately 3.6% of naive CD8, approximately 2.5% of memory CD4, and roughly 0.41% of memory CD8 clonotypes were shared. Naive subsets generally had larger estimated clonotype richness than memory subsets.

TCR CDR3 regions were amplified from genomic DNA by multiplex PCR using the deep immunoSEQ assay. Genomic DNA extracted from each cell subset was distributed evenly over all wells of several immunoSEQ 96-well plates, and each plate served as one replicate. For sorted subsets, 150 to 200 ng genomic DNA, equal to 25,000 to 35,000 T cell genomes, was loaded into each replicate PCR. Purified libraries were measured with a Qubit 3.0 fluorometer, size-checked on a Bioanalyzer 2100, and measured again with the KAPA Library Quantification kit. Every immunoSEQ 96-well plate was sequenced on a separate single-read 150-cycle Illumina NextSeq 550 flow cell. As for the original processing: The immunoSEQ output contained only junctional sequences without quality scores, so filtering could not match that applied to full-length reads. Sequences were annotated with PyIR, a Python wrapper for IgBLAST v1.9, and V/J genes and CDR3 were assigned using IMGT germline references. Reads with weak V/J assignments (E-value above 1e-6), missing CDR3, stop codons, out-of-frame junctions, or ambiguous translated residues were removed. V3J clonotypes were defined as sequences sharing the same inferred V gene, J gene, and CDR3 amino acid sequence. Percentage overlap between repertoires was calculated by dividing the number of shared unique clonotypes by the size of the smaller repertoire. Richness of each repertoire was evaluated using RTK rarefaction, the Chao1 estimator, and Recon v2.1 estimates of unobserved clonotypes. Generation probabilities for all TCRbeta clonotypes obtained by the gDNA method from a few donors were computed using OLGA. As stored in TCRdb, this immuneACCESS dataset retains in-frame rearrangements with V and J assigned. A fraction of the clones does not appear; measured against another copy, unresolved V genes explain less than half of the discrepancy, and the remainder lacks a known reason. The V and J calls and clone size are taken from that table; D and trimming were inferred from the DNA. This sample holds 2 million to 2.5 million clones; 95% were observed only once. The top ten constitute 0.1% to 0.15% of the sample.

The donors were healthy, HIV-negative adults who had no recently reported acute infections or vaccinations. All donors were Caucasian adults living in Nashville, Tennessee, USA. CD4+ T cells were enriched by magnetic negative selection, after which naive cells were positively selected on CD45RA and the negative fraction was taken as the memory subset. After blood collection by leukapheresis, PBMCs were isolated using Ficoll-Histopaque density gradient centrifugation and then cryopreserved in the vapor phase of liquid nitrogen. Analytical flow cytometry was used to check the purity and quantity of each magnetically sorted T cell population. Genomic DNA was isolated from every sorted fraction and measured by UV absorbance on a Nanodrop 2000c.

Sequenced: naive CD4+ T cells sorted from blood. The sample's cell subset or site label is to be understood as: CD45RA+ positively selected. The receptor comes from a man between 18 and 29 years old in good health. The rearrangement combines TRBV11-2 with TRBJ1-2; the D gene is perhaps TRBD1, from 6 matching bases. The CDR3 in this case is CASSIIQGTGYTF. The nucleotide sequence reads as follows: TGTGCCAGCAGCATAATACAGGGTACCGGCTACACCTTC.